A selection of T cell receptor beta chains follows, all from one sample in a study of human T cells and chemical hapten exposure. TCRdb independently ran MiXCR on the RACE reads; one entry per CDR3 protein. The sample lists roughly 380,000 distinct CDR3 sequences, 4.5% to 6% occurring once. Here the sequenced sample was whole blood, taken in connection with sensitization to the hapten diphenylcyclopropenone (DPC). These receptors all stem from a woman aged 45-65 years with alopecia areata. Some clones in this sample may be carry-over from other donors' samples. The CDR3 runs from the conserved cysteine through the conserved F or W. The D gene is left open where the match is weak. Clone size is given for some rows only: seen once, a few or many times, or a class if the clone is expanded.

j_call d_call v_call clone_size cdr3_aa cdr3_nt
TRBJ2-3 - TRBV5-1 many CASSLTGDPTDTQYF TGCGCCAGCAGCTTGACCGGGGATCCCACAGATACGCAGTATTTT
TRBJ1-2 - TRBV7-9 - CASSLGGGTLGYTF TGTGCCAGCAGCTTAGGAGGAGGGACCCTTGGCTACACCTTC
TRBJ2-2 - TRBV29-1 few CSVEIRGELFF TGCAGCGTTGAAATCAGGGGTGAGCTGTTTTTT
TRBJ1-1 TRBD1 TRBV7-6 few CASSPQTGHTNTEAFF TGTGCCAGCAGCCCTCAGACAGGGCATACAAACACTGAAGCTTTCTTT
TRBJ1-1 TRBD1 TRBV7-2 - CASSLVATGDTNTEAFF TGTGCCAGCAGCTTAGTCGCGACAGGGGATACGAACACTGAAGCTTTCTTT
TRBJ2-7 - TRBV10-3 many CAISEITGSRPSYEQYF TGTGCCATCAGTGAGATTACAGGGTCGCGCCCCTCCTACGAGCAGTACTTC
TRBJ2-3 - TRBV9 - CASSVGRQAPGTDTQYF TGTGCCAGCAGCGTAGGACGGCAGGCCCCTGGCACAGATACGCAGTATTTT
TRBJ2-1 TRBD1 TRBV12-5 many CASGFPGTGESGNEQFF TGTGCTAGTGGTTTTCCCGGGACAGGGGAGTCCGGCAATGAGCAGTTCTTC
TRBJ1-5 - TRBV29-1 - CSVDTGADQPQHF TGCAGCGTTGATACGGGGGCCGATCAGCCCCAGCATTTT
TRBJ1-3 - TRBV6-5 many CASNPAGSGSGNTIYF TGTGCCAGCAATCCGGCGGGGTCTGGATCTGGAAACACCATATATTTT
TRBJ2-5 - TRBV15 many CATSRDQGLAETQYF TGTGCCACCAGCAGAGATCAGGGGCTGGCAGAGACCCAGTACTTC
TRBJ1-4 - TRBV28 - CASSSGGQNEKLFF TGTGCCAGCAGTTCCGGAGGGCAGAATGAAAAACTGTTTTTT
TRBJ2-7 - TRBV4-3 - CASSQDKYRLYEQYF TGCGCCAGCAGCCAAGATAAGTACAGACTCTACGAGCAGTACTTC
TRBJ2-5 - TRBV18 few CASSPARETQYF TGTGCCAGCTCACCCGCTCGGGAGACCCAGTACTTC
TRBJ2-6 TRBD2 TRBV7-2 - CASSLGLAGGGANVLTF TGTGCCAGCAGCTTAGGACTAGCGGGAGGTGGGGCCAACGTCCTGACTTTC
TRBJ2-5 - TRBV7-9 many CASSSSVETQYF TGTGCCAGCAGCTCTAGCGTAGAGACCCAGTACTTC
TRBJ2-1 - TRBV20-1 many CSASLGAQEYNEQFF TGCAGTGCTAGTCTGGGAGCTCAGGAATACAATGAGCAGTTCTTC
TRBJ1-1 - TRBV6-1 many CASSDNWDTEAFF TGTGCCAGCAGTGATAATTGGGACACTGAAGCTTTCTTT
TRBJ2-1 - TRBV12-3/TRBV12-4 - CASSKGAYNEQFF TGTGCCAGCAGCAAGGGGGCCTACAATGAGCAGTTCTTC
TRBJ2-5 - TRBV7-2 - CASSLAAPRGQETQYF TGTGCCAGCAGCTTAGCTGCGCCCAGGGGCCAAGAGACCCAGTACTTC
TRBJ1-2 - TRBV20-1 - CSARPANYGYTF TGCAGTGCTCGCCCCGCCAACTATGGCTACACCTTC
TRBJ2-7 - TRBV20-1 many CSAHPRESSYEQYF TGCAGTGCTCATCCACGGGAGAGCTCCTACGAGCAGTACTTC
TRBJ2-7 - TRBV5-4 few CASSLDGPSLGEQYF TGTGCCAGCAGCTTGGATGGGCCCAGTTTGGGGGAGCAGTACTTC
TRBJ1-2 TRBD1 TRBV27 few CASSQSPGTGGFYGYTF TGTGCCAGCAGCCAATCCCCCGGGACAGGGGGCTTCTATGGCTACACCTTC
TRBJ2-5 - TRBV7-9 - CASSLKGEGIQYF TGTGCCAGCAGCTTAAAGGGAGAGGGGATCCAGTACTTC
TRBJ2-3 - TRBV19 - CASADREGRQYF TGTGCCAGTGCGGACAGGGAGGGAAGGCAGTATTTT
TRBJ2-2 - TRBV12-3/TRBV12-4 - CASSPEGTGELFF TGTGCCAGCAGTCCAGAGGGGACCGGGGAGCTGTTTTTT
TRBJ2-5 - TRBV6-5 many CASSYSRQQETQYF TGTGCCAGCAGTTACTCGAGACAGCAAGAGACCCAGTACTTC
TRBJ1-1 - TRBV5-1 few CASSPMATGENTEAFF TGCGCCAGCAGCCCTATGGCTACAGGCGAGAACACTGAAGCTTTCTTT
TRBJ1-5 TRBD1 TRBV27 many CASSSRDRVGQPQHF TGTGCCAGCAGTTCCCGGGACAGGGTTGGTCAGCCCCAGCATTTT
TRBJ2-2 - TRBV12-3/TRBV12-4 many CASRSLLGAGELFF TGTGCCAGCAGATCACTCTTGGGGGCCGGGGAGCTGTTTTTT
TRBJ2-3 TRBD2 TRBV12-3/TRBV12-4 many CASSFRGLADTQYF TGTGCCAGCAGTTTTAGGGGACTAGCAGATACGCAGTATTTT
TRBJ1-1 - TRBV7-8 - CASSFLGPNPEAFF TGTGCCAGCAGCTTTCTTGGACCTAACCCTGAAGCTTTCTTT
TRBJ1-2 - TRBV3-1 - CASSQIFPDYYGYTF TGTGCCAGCAGCCAAATCTTCCCAGACTACTATGGCTACACCTTC
TRBJ1-6 - TRBV12-3/TRBV12-4 - CASSFGGMDAPLHF TGTGCCAGCAGTTTCGGGGGTATGGACGCACCCCTCCACTTT
TRBJ1-5 - TRBV6-1 - CASSEWALRRVTNQPQHF TGTGCCAGCAGTGAATGGGCCCTCAGAAGGGTCACCAATCAGCCCCAGCATTTT
TRBJ2-3 TRBD2 TRBV9 many CASSVAEGAGVIDTQYF TGTGCCAGCAGCGTAGCTGAGGGAGCGGGAGTGATAGATACGCAGTATTTT
TRBJ1-1 - TRBV7-8 many CASSFMREYTEAFF TGTGCCAGCAGCTTTATGAGGGAATACACTGAAGCTTTCTTT
TRBJ2-1 - TRBV20-1 many CSARDRDIYNEQFF TGCAGTGCTAGAGATCGGGACATTTACAATGAGCAGTTCTTC
TRBJ1-1 - TRBV7-9 few CASSLVVGNTEAFF TGTGCCAGCAGCTTAGTGGTAGGGAACACTGAAGCTTTCTTT
TRBJ2-3 - TRBV12-3/TRBV12-4 - CASSLSRIADTQYF TGTGCCAGCAGTTTATCCCGAATTGCAGATACGCAGTATTTT